This TCR beta chain was observed in a study of T cells and Merkel cell carcinoma outcomes. TCRdb's copy holds only in-frame clones and misses some; the assay was immunoSEQ multiplex PCR. Of roughly 11,000 clones listed, nearly 97% were seen once; the top ten hold 0.8% to 0.95%. This CDR3 spans 17 amino acids. Trimming pared 1 base from V and 7 bases from J, leaving 20 bases between. The germline CDR1 and CDR2 sequences are MDHEN and SYDVKM. A single count supports this clone. Input material: tumor tissue from Merkel cell carcinoma. The chain joins TRBV28 to TRBJ1-5; D gene ambiguous. This sequence originates from a human donor with Merkel cell carcinoma. The CDR3 coding sequence is TGTGCCAGCAGTTTATCACGGGGAAGGGCAGGTGAACAGCCCCAGCATTTT. The encoded protein is CASSLSRGRAGEQPQHF.